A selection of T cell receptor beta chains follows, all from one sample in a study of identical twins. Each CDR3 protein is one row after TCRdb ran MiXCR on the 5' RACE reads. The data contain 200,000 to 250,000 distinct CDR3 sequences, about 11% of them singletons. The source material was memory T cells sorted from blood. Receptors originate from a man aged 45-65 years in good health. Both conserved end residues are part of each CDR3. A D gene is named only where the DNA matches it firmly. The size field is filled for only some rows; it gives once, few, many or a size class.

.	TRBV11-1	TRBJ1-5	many	TGTGCCAGCAGCCTAAATAATGATCAGCCCCAGCATTTT	CASSLNNDQPQHF
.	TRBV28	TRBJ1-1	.	TGTGCCAGCAGTCGCGGACTGAGGATGAACACTGAAGCTTTCTTT	CASSRGLRMNTEAFF
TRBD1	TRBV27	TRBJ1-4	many	TGTGCCAGCAGTTTAACGACAGGGGTTCTTGAAAAACTGTTTTTT	CASSLTTGVLEKLFF
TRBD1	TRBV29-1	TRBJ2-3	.	TGCAGCGTTGAAGAACTGACAGGGTTGGGCACAGATACGCAGTATTTT	CSVEELTGLGTDTQYF
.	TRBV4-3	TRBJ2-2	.	TGCGCCAGCAGCCACCGAACAGACACGACCGGGGAGCTGTTTTTT	CASSHRTDTTGELFF
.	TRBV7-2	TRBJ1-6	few	TGTGCCAGCAGCACCCTAGCCAGGCGGTATAATTCACCCCTCCACTTT	CASSTLARRYNSPLHF
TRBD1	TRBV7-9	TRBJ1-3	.	TGTGCCAGCAGCCCCCGGGACAGGGGAAACACCATATATTTT	CASSPRDRGNTIYF
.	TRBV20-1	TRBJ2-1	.	TGCAGTGCTAGTCCCCGCCTAGCGCCCTACAATGAGCAGTTCTTC	CSASPRLAPYNEQFF
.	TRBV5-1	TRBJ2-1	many	TGCGCCAGCAGCTTGACAGGGTGGGGTGGGGATGAGCAGTTCTTC	CASSLTGWGGDEQFF
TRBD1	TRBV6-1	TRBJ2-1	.	TGTGCCAGCATCGGGGGGACAGGGACCAATGAGCAGTTCTTC	CASIGGTGTNEQFF
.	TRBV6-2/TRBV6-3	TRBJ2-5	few	TGTGCCAGCAGTTACTCTCTGGCGGGGAGAGGGGTCGGAGAGACCCAGTACTTC	CASSYSLAGRGVGETQYF
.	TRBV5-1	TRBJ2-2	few	TGCGCCAGCAGACCTGGGGGTACCAACACCGGGGAGCTGTTTTTT	CASRPGGTNTGELFF
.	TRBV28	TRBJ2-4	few	TGTGCCAGCAGTAACCCGCAGGGTTACATTCAGTACTTC	CASSNPQGYIQYF
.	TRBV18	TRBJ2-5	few	TGTGCCAGCTCACCTGCGAAACAAGAGACCCAGTACTTC	CASSPAKQETQYF
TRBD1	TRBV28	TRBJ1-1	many	TGTGCCACCTGGGACAGGGGGAACACTGAAGCTTTCTTT	CATWDRGNTEAFF
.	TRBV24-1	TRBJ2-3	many	TGTGCCACCAGTGATGGGACTTACCTACGGACAGATACGCAGTATTTT	CATSDGTYLRTDTQYF
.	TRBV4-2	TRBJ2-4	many	TGTGCCAGCAGCCAAGAACCTAGCCGATTAGCCAAAAACATTCAGTACTTC	CASSQEPSRLAKNIQYF
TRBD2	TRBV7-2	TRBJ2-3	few	TGTGCCAGCAGCTCCCACGCGGGGGACCGGGGGCAGTATTTT	CASSSHAGDRGQYF
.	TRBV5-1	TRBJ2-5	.	TGCGCCAGCAGCCGCAACGGGGGCCAACAAGAGACCCAGTACTTC	CASSRNGGQQETQYF
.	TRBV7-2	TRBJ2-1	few	TGTGCCAGCAGCTTAGAGGGCACAGTGATAAATGAGCAGTTCTTC	CASSLEGTVINEQFF
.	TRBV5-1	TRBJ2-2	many	TGCGCCAGCAGCTTCAGCCATAAGGCCGGGGAGCTGTTTTTT	CASSFSHKAGELFF
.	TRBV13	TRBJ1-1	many	TGTGCCAGCAGCTTACGGACTCCAGGGACTGAAGCTTTCTTT	CASSLRTPGTEAFF